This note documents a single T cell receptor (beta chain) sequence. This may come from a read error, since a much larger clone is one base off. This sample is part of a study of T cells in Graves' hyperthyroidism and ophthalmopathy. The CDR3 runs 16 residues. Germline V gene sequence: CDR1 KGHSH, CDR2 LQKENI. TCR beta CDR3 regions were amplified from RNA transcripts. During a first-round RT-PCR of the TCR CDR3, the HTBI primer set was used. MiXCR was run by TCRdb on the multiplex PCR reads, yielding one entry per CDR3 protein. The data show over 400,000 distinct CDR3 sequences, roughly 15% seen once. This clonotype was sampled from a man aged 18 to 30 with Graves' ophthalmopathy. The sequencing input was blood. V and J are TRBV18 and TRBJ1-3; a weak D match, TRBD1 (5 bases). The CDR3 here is CASSDSPLSSGTTIYF. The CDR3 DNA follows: TGTGCCAGCTCCGACAGCCCTCTGAGCTCTGGAACCACCATATATTTT.